This is a list of T cell receptor beta chains from one sample in a study of T cell responses to AZD1222 COVID-19 vaccine. The repertoire was sequenced with immunoSEQ multiplex PCR; TCRdb's copy has only in-frame clones and lacks some. The profile shows approximately 120,000 clones, about 89% of them singletons. This specimen consisted of peripheral blood, obtained on day 0 of AZD1222 vaccination. These receptors were collected from an adult in good health. The CDR3 runs from the conserved cysteine through the conserved F or W. D genes are given only for firm matches. Clone size appears in some rows only: once, few, many, or a class for an expanded clone.

>-|TRBV3-1/TRBV3-2|TRBJ2-7|-
CASSQDRIDYEQYF
TGTGCCAGCAGCCAAGATAGGATCGATTACGAGCAGTACTTC
>-|TRBV10-3|TRBJ2-3|-
CAAARVGDTQYF
TGTGCCGCCGCTCGGGTAGGAGATACGCAGTATTTT
>-|TRBV3-1/TRBV3-2|TRBJ2-3|few
CASSQDLGVADTQYF
TGTGCCAGCAGCCAAGATCTAGGGGTCGCAGATACGCAGTATTTT
>-|TRBV4-1|TRBJ2-1|-
CASSLWTPGRRPNEQFF
TGCGCCAGCAGCCTATGGACCCCGGGACGACGACCCAATGAGCAGTTCTTC
>-|TRBV19|TRBJ1-1|once
CASRGAGSHLRAFF
TGTGCCAGTAGGGGGGCAGGTAGCCATCTGAGAGCTTTCTTT
>-|TRBV12-3/TRBV12-4|TRBJ2-2|-
CASSLRNGGELFF
TGTGCCAGCAGTTTAAGGAATGGCGGGGAGCTGTTTTTT
>TRBD1|TRBV15|TRBJ2-3|-
CATSSRQGVTDTQYF
TGTGCCACCAGCAGCAGACAGGGGGTCACAGATACGCAGTATTTT
>-|TRBV4-3|TRBJ1-3|-
CASSQDSSGNTIYF
TGCGCCAGCAGCCAAGATTCCAGTGGAAACACCATATATTTT
>-|TRBV5-1|TRBJ1-6|few
CASSPRTVSTNSPLHF
TGCGCCAGCAGCCCTCGAACAGTCTCTACTAATTCACCCCTCCACTTT
>-|TRBV9|TRBJ2-7|-
CASSVVTGYEQYF
TGTGCCAGCAGCGTAGTGACAGGCTACGAGCAGTACTTC